These 14 T cell receptor beta chains were all obtained from the same sample, sequenced in a study of T-cell reconstitution after alpha-beta-depleted transplantation in children. Unique molecular identifiers were used in preparing the TCRbeta library. TCRdb ran MiXCR on the PCR reads and lists one entry per CDR3 protein. The sample has about 980,000 distinct CDR3 sequences; roughly 29% are singletons. Specimen: PBMCs, mostly from graft donor cells, collected 360 days after TCRalphabeta/CD19-depleted stem cell transplant. These receptor sequences come from a boy under two years old who had a stem cell transplant for SCID, so the T cells may come from the graft donor.

The V gene is TRBV12-3 or TRBV12-4, the J gene TRBJ2-1; no clear D gene. Trimming shortened V by 0 bases and J by 13 bases, and 13 bases separated the two germline ends. This CDR3 has 13 residues. CDR3 bases: TGTGCCAGCAGTTTAGCGGTACCCCCCGGTCAGTTCTTC. Protein: CASSLAVPPGQFF.

This clonotype was seen more than once but under ten times. The CDR3 coding sequence is TGTGCCAGCAGCCAAGATCCGGTACGGAGAGTTGATACGCAGTATTTT. It specifies CASSQDPVRRVDTQYF. V is TRBV3-1 and J is TRBJ2-3; no firm D call. The CDR3 spans 16 residues. V lost 0 bases and J 6 bases, leaving 16 bases between the germline ends. CDR1 is LGHDT and CDR2 is YNNKEL in the germline V gene (reference sequence).

The V and J genes are TRBV12-5 and TRBJ2-7, with D hard to call. There are 14 residues in the CDR3. Per the germline V gene, CDR1 is LGHNT and CDR2 is FRNRAP. V was shortened by 7 bases and J by 3 bases, with 16 bases between the two germline ends. The CDR3 DNA sequence: TGTGCTAGTGCCCCCCCGGGTTCCCACTACGAGCAGTACTTC. Protein product: CASAPPGSHYEQYF.

The J gene is TRBJ2-3, the V gene TRBV5-1; tentative D call: TRBD2 (7 bases). The CDR3 sequence is 16 residues long. From germline, CDR1 is SGHRS and CDR2 YFSETQ. The germline V and J ends were trimmed by 4 bases and 7 bases, with 22 bases remaining between them. CDR3 protein: CASSTGGGGASNTQYF. CDR3 coding DNA: TGCGCCAGCAGCACGGGAGGTGGGGGGGCCAGTAATACGCAGTATTTT.

This clonotype was picked up a small number of times. The genes are TRBV24-1 and TRBJ2-1, with a weak D call TRBD1 (6 bases). The length of the CDR3 is 15 residues. V lost 6 bases and J lost 0, with 11 bases in between. Germline-derived CDR1 and CDR2 are KGHDR and SFDVKD. CDR3: CATSRGTSSYNEQFF. The CDR3 coding sequence is TGTGCCACCAGTAGGGGGACGAGCTCCTACAATGAGCAGTTCTTC.

This clonotype was counted ten times or more. An end of the junction does not agree with germline; a read error may underlie this. This chain joins TRBV5-1 and TRBJ2-1; maybe TRBD2 (7 bases). This CDR3 region has 14 residues. Germline V gene data show CDR1 as SGHRS and CDR2 as YFSETQ. The DNA of the CDR3 is TGTGCCAGCAGCTTAGGGGGGGCCTACAATGAGCAGTTCTTC. As protein: CASSLGGAYNEQFF.

This clonotype was detected a few times. This rearrangement joins TRBV20-1 to TRBJ1-3; 7 bases align to TRBD1. The J segment lost 0 bases and the V segment lost 4 bases, leaving 9 bases of the junction unmatched. The CDR3 runs 16 residues. CDR1 DFQATT and CDR2 SNEGSKA come from the germline V gene (reference sequence). CDR3 nucleotide sequence: TGCAGTGCTACCAACAGGGGAGGGAACTCTGGAAACACCATATATTTT. Translating it yields CSATNRGGNSGNTIYF.

CDR3 sequence: CSAKGTGANTEAFF. CDR3 nucleotide sequence: TGCAGTGCAAAAGGGACAGGCGCGAACACTGAAGCTTTCTTT. The chain recombines TRBV20-1 with TRBJ1-1, with 8 nucleotides matching TRBD1. The length of the CDR3 is 14 residues. V was pared by 6 bases and J by 1 base, with 7 bases of the junction left unmatched. Germline lookup yields CDR1 DFQATT and CDR2 SNEGSKA (reference sequence).

This clonotype has only a few counts. CDR3 bases: TGTGCCAGCAGTGTAAAGCGGGGGACCTACAATGAGCAGTTCTTC. This codes for CASSVKRGTYNEQFF. The chain recombines TRBV6-1 with TRBJ2-1, with 8 positions matching TRBD2. Germline CDR1 is MNHNS and CDR2 is SASEGT. With V trimmed by 4 bases and J by 2 bases, 4 bases remained unmatched. The CDR3 has 15 amino acids.

This clonotype was seen a single time. The V call is TRBV5-1, the J call TRBJ1-3; 7 nucleotides line up with TRBD1. CDR1 is SGHRS and CDR2 is YFSETQ in the germline V gene. This CDR3 has 17 residues. Trimming took 4 bases from V and 0 from J; bases not matched to a gene: 10. The CDR3 sequence is CASSPSTGVVSGNTIYF. In DNA, the CDR3 is TGCGCCAGCAGCCCATCCACAGGGGTCGTCTCTGGAAACACCATATATTTT. The entire variable domain, with the rest obtained from reference TRBV5-1 and TRBJ1-3, is as follows: KAGVTQTPRYLIKTRGQQVTLSCSPISGHRSVSWYQQTPGQGLQFLFEYFSETQRNKGNFPGRFSGRQFSNSRSEMNVSTLELGDSALYLCASSPSTGVVSGNTIYFGEGSWLTVV.

This clonotype has just a few counts. The chain joins TRBV4-1 to TRBJ1-1; tentative D call: TRBD1 (6 bases). V lost 5 bases, J lost 2 bases, and 12 bases lay in between. Looked up from germline, CDR1 is MGHRA and CDR2 is YSYEKL. This CDR3 region has 14 residues. CDR3 loop: CASSFAGQNTEAFF. The CDR3 region has the DNA TGCGCCAGCAGCTTTGCGGGACAAAACACTGAAGCTTTCTTT.

This chain joins TRBV29-1 and TRBJ2-1, with 7 bases that match TRBD2. Germline V gene data show CDR1 as SQVTM and CDR2 as ANQGSEA. This CDR3 is 12 amino acids long. V shed 3 bases, J shed 6 bases, and the junction held 2 bases outside the gene matches. Written as DNA, the CDR3 is TGCAGCGTTGACGGGGGGACCAATGAGCAGTTCTTC. It specifies CSVDGGTNEQFF.

The chain joins TRBV4-3 to TRBJ2-1; TRBD2 matches at 11 bases. Germline loops: CDR1 LGHNA, CDR2 YSLEER. The CDR3 covers 15 residues. Trimming at V came to 5 bases and at J to 5 bases, leaving 5 bases not matched to a gene. CDR3 protein: CASSSLAGVDNEQFF. In DNA form, the CDR3 reads TGCGCCAGCAGCTCACTAGCGGGGGTCGACAATGAGCAGTTCTTC.

This clonotype has only a few counts. The genes are TRBV14 and TRBJ2-1; 10 nucleotides agree with TRBD2. The CDR3 covers 13 residues. V shed 5 bases, J shed 8 bases, and the junction held 3 bases outside the gene matches. CDR1 SGHDN and CDR2 FVKESK come from the germline V gene. CDR3 amino acids: CASSTLAGYEQFF. CDR3 bases: TGTGCCAGCAGCACACTAGCGGGATATGAGCAGTTCTTC.